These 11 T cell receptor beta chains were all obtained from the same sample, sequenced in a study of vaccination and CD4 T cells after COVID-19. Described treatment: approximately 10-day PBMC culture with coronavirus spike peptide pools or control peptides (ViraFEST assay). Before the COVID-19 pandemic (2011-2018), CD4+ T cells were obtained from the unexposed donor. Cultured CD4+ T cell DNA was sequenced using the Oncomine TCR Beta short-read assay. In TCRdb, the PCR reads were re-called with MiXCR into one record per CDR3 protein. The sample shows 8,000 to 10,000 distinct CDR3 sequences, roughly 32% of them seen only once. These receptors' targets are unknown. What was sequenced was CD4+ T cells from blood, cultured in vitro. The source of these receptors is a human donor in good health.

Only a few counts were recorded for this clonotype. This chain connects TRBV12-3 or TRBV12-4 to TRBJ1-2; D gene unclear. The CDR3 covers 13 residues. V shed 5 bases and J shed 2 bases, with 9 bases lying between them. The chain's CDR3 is CASSRTENYGYTF. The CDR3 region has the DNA TGTGCCAGCAGTCGGACCGAGAACTATGGCTACACCTTC.

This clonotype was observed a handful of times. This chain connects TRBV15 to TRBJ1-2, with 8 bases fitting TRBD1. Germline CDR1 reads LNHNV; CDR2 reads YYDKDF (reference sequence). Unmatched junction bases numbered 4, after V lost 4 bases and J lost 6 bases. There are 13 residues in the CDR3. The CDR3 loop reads CATSIQGVDGYTF. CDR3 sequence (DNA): TGTGCCACCAGCATACAGGGGGTGGATGGCTACACCTTC. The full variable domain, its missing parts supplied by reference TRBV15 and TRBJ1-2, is DAMVIQNPRYQVTQFGKPVTLSCSQTLNHNVMYWYQQKSSQAPKLLFHYYDKDFNNEADTPDNFQSRRPNTSFCFLDIRSPGLGDTAMYLCATSIQGVDGYTFGSGTRLTVV.

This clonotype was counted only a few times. CDR3 in amino acids: CAWSRDFYTEAFF. Written as DNA, the CDR3 is TGTGCCTGGAGTAGGGACTTCTACACTGAAGCTTTCTTT. The genes are TRBV30 and TRBJ1-1; possible D gene TRBD1, 5 bases. V dropped 2 bases and J dropped 3 bases, with 10 bases sitting between them. The CDR3 loop spans 13 amino acids. The germline gives CDR1 GTSNPN, CDR2 SVGIG (reference sequence).

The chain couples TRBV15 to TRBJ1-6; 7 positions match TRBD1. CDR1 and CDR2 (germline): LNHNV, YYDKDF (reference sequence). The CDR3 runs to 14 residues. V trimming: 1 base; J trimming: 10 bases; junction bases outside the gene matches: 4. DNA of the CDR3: TGTGCCACCAGCAGAGGACAGGGTGGATCACCCCTCCACTTT. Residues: CATSRGQGGSPLHF.

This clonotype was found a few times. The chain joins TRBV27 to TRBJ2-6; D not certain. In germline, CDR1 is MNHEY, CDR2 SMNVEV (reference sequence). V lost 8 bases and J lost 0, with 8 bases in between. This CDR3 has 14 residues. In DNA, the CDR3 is TGTGCCAGCGGACGGAACTCTGGGGCCAACGTCCTGACTTTC. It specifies CASGRNSGANVLTF.

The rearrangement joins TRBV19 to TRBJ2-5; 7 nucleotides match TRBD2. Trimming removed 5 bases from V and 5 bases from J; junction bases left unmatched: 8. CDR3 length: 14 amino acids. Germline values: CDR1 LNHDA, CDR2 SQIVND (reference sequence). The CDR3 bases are TGTGCCAGTAGTTTATCCGGGACTACCGAGACCCAGTACTTC. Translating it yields CASSLSGTTETQYF.

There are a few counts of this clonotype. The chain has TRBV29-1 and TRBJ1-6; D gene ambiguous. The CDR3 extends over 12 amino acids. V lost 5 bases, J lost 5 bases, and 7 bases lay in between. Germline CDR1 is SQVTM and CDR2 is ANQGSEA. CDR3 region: CSVSADNSPLHF. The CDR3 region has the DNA TGCAGCGTTTCGGCGGATAATTCACCCCTCCACTTT. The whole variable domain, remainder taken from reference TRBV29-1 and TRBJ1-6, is SAVISQKPSRDICQRGTSLTIQCQVDSQVTMMFWYRQQPGQSLTLIATANQGSEATYESGFVIDKFPISRPNLTFSTLTVSNMSPEDSSIYLCSVSADNSPLHFGNGTRLTVT.

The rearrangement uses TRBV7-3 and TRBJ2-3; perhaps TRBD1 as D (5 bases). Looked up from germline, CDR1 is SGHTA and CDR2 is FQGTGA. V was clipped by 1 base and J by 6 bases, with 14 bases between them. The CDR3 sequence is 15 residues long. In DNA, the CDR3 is TGTGCCAGCAGCTTAATGGGCAGGGCCGTGGATACGCAGTATTTT. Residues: CASSLMGRAVDTQYF.

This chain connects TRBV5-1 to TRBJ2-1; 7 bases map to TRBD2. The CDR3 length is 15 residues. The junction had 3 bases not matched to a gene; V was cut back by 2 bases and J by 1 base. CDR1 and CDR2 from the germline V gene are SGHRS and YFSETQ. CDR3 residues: CASSFTSESYNEQFF. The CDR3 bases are TGCGCCAGCAGCTTTACTAGCGAGTCCTACAATGAGCAGTTCTTC.

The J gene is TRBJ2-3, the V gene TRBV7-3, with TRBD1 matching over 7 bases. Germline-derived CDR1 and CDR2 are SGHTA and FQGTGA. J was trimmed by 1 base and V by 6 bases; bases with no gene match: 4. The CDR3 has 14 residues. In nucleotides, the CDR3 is TGTGCCAGCAGTAGGGGGCGCGGCACAGATACGCAGTATTTT. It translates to CASSRGRGTDTQYF.

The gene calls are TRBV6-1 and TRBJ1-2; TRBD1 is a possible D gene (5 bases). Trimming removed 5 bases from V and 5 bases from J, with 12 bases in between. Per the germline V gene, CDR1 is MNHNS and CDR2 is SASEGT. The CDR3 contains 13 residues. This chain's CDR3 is CASSPNDRYGYTF. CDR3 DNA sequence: TGTGCCAGCAGTCCGAATGACAGATATGGCTACACCTTC.